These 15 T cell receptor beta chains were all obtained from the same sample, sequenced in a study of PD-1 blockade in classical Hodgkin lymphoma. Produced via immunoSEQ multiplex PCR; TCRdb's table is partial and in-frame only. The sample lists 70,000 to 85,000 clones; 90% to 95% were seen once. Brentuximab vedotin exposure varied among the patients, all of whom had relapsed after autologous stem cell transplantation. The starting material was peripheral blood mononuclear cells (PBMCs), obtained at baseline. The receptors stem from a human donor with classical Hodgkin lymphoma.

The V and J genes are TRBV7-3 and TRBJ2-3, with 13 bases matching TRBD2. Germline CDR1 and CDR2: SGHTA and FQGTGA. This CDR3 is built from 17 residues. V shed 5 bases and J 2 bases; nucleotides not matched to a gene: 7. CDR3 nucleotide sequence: TGTGCCAGCAGCCTAAGGACTAGCGGGGGACACACAGATACGCAGTATTTT. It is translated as CASSLRTSGGHTDTQYF.

CDR3 nucleotide sequence: TGTGCCAGCAGTCCCGCGAGGGCAAGCTCCTACGAGCAGTACTTC. It specifies CASSPARASSYEQYF. The V call is TRBV6-5, the J call TRBJ2-7, with D tentatively TRBD2 (5 bases). The germline V gene encodes CDR1 MNHEY and CDR2 SVGAGI. Trimming took 5 bases from V and 0 from J, leaving 14 bases between them. The length of the CDR3 is 15 residues.

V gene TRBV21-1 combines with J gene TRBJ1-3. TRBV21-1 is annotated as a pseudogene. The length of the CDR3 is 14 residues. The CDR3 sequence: CASSKISAGNTIYF. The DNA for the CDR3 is TGTGCCAGCAGCAAGATATCAGCCGGAAACACCATATATTTT.

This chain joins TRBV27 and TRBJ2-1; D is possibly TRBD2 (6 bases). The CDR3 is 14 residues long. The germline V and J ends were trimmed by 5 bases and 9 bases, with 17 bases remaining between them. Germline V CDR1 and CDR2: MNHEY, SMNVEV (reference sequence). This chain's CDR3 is CASSLELGGGEQFF. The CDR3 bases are TGTGCCAGCAGTCTAGAACTCGGGGGTGGTGAGCAGTTCTTC.

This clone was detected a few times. The CDR3 region has the DNA TGTGCCAGCAGTTCCGTCGGACCCGGGGAGCTGTTTTTT. Protein sequence: CASSSVGPGELFF. The V gene is TRBV27, the J gene TRBJ2-2; D not resolved. Trimming removed 4 bases from V and 6 bases from J, with 9 bases in between. Germline V gives CDR1 MNHEY, CDR2 SMNVEV (reference sequence). This CDR3 comprises 13 residues.

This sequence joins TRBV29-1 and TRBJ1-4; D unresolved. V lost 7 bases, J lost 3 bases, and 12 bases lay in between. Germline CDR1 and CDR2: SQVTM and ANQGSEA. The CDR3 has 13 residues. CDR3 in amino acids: CSAGGSSNEKLFF. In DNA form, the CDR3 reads TGCAGCGCCGGAGGGAGTTCTAATGAAAAACTGTTTTTT.

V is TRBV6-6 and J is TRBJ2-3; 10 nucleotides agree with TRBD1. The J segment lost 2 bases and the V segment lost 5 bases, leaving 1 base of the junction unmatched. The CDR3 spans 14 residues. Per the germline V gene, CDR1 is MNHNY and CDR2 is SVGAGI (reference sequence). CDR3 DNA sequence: TGTGCCAGCAGTGGACAGGGGGACACAGATACGCAGTATTTT. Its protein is CASSGQGDTDTQYF.

The CDR3 coding sequence is TGTGCCAGCAGCCCTAGGAGCAGCGAGCAGTACTTC. Translation gives CASSPRSSEQYF. The chain employs TRBV7-9 and TRBJ2-7, with D uncertain. V shed 5 bases and J shed 6 bases, with 11 bases lying between them. Germline V gene data show CDR1 as SEHNR and CDR2 as FQNEAQ (reference sequence). The CDR3 sequence is 12 residues long.

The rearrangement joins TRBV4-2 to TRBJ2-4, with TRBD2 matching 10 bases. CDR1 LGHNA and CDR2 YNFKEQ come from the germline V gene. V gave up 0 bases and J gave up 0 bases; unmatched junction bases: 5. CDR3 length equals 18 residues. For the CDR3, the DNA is TGTGCCAGCAGCCAAGATACTAGCGGGGCTCTAGCCAAAAACATTCAGTACTTC. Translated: CASSQDTSGALAKNIQYF.

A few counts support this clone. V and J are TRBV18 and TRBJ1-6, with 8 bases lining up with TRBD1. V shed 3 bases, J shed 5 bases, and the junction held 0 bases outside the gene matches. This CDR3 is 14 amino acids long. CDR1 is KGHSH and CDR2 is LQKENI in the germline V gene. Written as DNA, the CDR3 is TGTGCCAGCTCACCGACAGGGGATAATTCACCCCTCCACTTT. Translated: CASSPTGDNSPLHF.

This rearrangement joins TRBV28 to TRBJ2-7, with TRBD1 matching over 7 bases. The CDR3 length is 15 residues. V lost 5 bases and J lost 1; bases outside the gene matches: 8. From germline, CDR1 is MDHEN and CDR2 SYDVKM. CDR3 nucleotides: TGTGCCAGCAGTAACGAGGGACAGCAGTCCTACGAGCAGTACTTC. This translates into CASSNEGQQSYEQYF. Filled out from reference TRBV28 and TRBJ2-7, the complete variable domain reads DVKVTQSSRYLVKRTGEKVFLECVQDMDHENMFWYRQDPGLGLRLIYFSYDVKMKEKGDIPEGYSVSREKKERFSLILESASTNQTSMYLCASSNEGQQSYEQYFGPGTRLTVT.

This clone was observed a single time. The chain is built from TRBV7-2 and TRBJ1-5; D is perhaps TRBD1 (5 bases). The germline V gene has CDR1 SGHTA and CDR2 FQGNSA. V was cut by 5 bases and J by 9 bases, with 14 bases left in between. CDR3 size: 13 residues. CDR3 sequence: CASSPTGISPQHF. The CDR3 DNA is TGTGCCAGCAGCCCAACAGGCATATCGCCCCAGCATTTT.

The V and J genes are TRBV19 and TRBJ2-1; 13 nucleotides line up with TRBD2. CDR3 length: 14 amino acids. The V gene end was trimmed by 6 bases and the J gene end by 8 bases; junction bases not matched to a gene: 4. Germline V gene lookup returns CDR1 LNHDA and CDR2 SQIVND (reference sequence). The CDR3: CASRETSGGYEQFF. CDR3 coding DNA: TGTGCCAGTAGAGAGACTAGCGGGGGGTATGAGCAGTTCTTC. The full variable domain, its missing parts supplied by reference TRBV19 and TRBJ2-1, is DGGITQSPKYLFRKEGQNVTLSCEQNLNHDAMYWYRQDPGQGLRLIYYSQIVNDFQKGDIAEGYSVSREKKESFPLTVTSAQKNPTAFYLCASRETSGGYEQFFGPGTRLTVL.

The CDR3 region is CASSLLLDTPFYNEQFF. In nucleotides, the CDR3 is TGTGCCAGCAGCTTGCTTCTGGACACCCCCTTTTACAATGAGCAGTTCTTC. The V call is TRBV11-1, the J call TRBJ2-1, with a weak D call TRBD1 (5 bases). The ends were cut back, 3 bases at V and 4 bases at J, with 19 bases in the middle. This CDR3 is built from 17 residues. Germline assignment: CDR1 SGHAT and CDR2 FQDESV (reference sequence).

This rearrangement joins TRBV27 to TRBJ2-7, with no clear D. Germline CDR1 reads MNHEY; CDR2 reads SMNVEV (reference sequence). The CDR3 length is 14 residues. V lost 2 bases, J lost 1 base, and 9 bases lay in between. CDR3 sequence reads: CASSLLGDSYEQYF. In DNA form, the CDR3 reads TGTGCCAGCAGTTTACTTGGGGATTCCTACGAGCAGTACTTC.